Detailed here is one TCR beta chain. Its specificity is unknown. All TRB cDNA libraries came from 5' RACE performed with UMI labels. TCRdb reprocessed the 5' RACE reads and stores each CDR3 protein as one record, lacking DNA. The sample has fewer than 90,000 distinct CDR3 sequences. These data originate in a study of CXCR3-negative and CXCR3-positive naive CD8 T cells. Background on the study: With about 1.5 +/- 0.3 million reads per library, the TRB reads numbered around 140 million in total.

Study-level findings and limits: Memory CD8+ cells showed much lower diversity, while both naive subsets were comparably high. TRBV-TRBJ usage matched between naive CXCR3-negative and CXCR3-positive cells but not between memory cells. Naive cells positive for CXCR3 carried more hydrophobic TRB CDR3s than CXCR3-negative ones.

Germline V gene lookup returns CDR1 LGHNA and CDR2 YSLEER. CDR3 length equals 14 residues. The sample taken for sequencing was naive CXCR3+ CD8+ T cells from blood. Subset given: CD45RO-CCR7+CD27+CD95- naive CD8+ T cells expressing CXCR3 (TNR3+). The chain combines TRBV4-3 with TRBJ2-7. This TCR was recovered from a human donor in good health. Some clones in this sample may be carry-over from other donors' samples. CDR3 loop: CASSQDTLSYEQYF.